This TCR beta chain originates from a study of T cells in narcolepsy. On the study more broadly: Donors had narcolepsy type 1 or type 2, or were healthy controls.

CDR3 size: 15 residues. V lost 3 bases and J 7 bases, leaving 17 bases between the germline ends. Looked up from germline, CDR1 is SGDLS and CDR2 is YYNGEE. General study results and limits: Autoreactive clone sequences were missing from some blood memory CD4+ repertoires.

Sequencing was performed with immunoSEQ multiplex PCR; in TCRdb, only in-frame clones are kept and a portion is missing. The sample carries 35,000 or so clones, around 85% recorded once. Notes on this clone: What it binds is unknown.

The TCR originated in a human donor with narcolepsy. The chain couples TRBV9 to TRBJ2-4, with unresolved D. Source material: CD45RA- memory CD4+ T cells from PBMCs. The CDR3 DNA is TGTGCCAGCAGCGCCCGAGATGGTGCTTGGAACATTCAGTACTTC. Translation gives CASSARDGAWNIQYF.